This TCR beta chain was recorded in a study of blood T cell repertoires in COVID-19. Study details: Nucleic acid was either cDNA or gDNA, and it came from T cells, B-cell-depleted T cells, or PBMCs.

The germline CDR1 and CDR2 sequences are SNHLY and FYNNEI. The trim removed 6 bases at V and 4 bases at J, leaving 7 bases unmatched. The CDR3 has 15 residues. One Seattle source followed patients from active infection through their disease course. This clone was counted between two and nine times. Authors' data handling: Reference gene primer amplification in the assay estimated nucleated cell counts. Sequencing was performed with immunoSEQ multiplex PCR; in TCRdb, only in-frame clones are kept and a portion is missing. V and J calls and clone size are given by that table; D and trimming were obtained from the DNA. The sample includes roughly 250,000 clones, roughly 91% of them seen just once.

Sequencing was performed on peripheral blood. This TCR was sampled from a man aged 25-40 years with COVID-19, enrolled during active disease. V and J are TRBV2 and TRBJ1-4; TRBD1 aligns across 8 bases. Here the CDR3 reads CASRSGTGVNEKLFF. DNA of the CDR3: TGTGCCAGCAGGTCCGGGACAGGCGTTAATGAAAAACTGTTTTTT.